This T cell receptor (beta chain) comes out of a study of spatial heterogeneity in lung cancer. Whole-study context: Within raw reads, each unique TCR and UMI combination appeared on average more than ten times. The study, taken as a whole, reports: At resection, ubiquitous expanded tumor TCRs appeared in blood more than at follow-up.

The time point: sample taken at primary tumor resection. In each case, whole RNA from tumor, nontumor lung or frozen PBMC was sequenced unsorted. With respect to this clonotype: What it recognizes is unknown.

All TCR cDNA molecules were individually tagged with a unique molecular identifier. TCRdb itself ran the 5' RACE reads through MiXCR, one entry per CDR3 protein. The sample has roughly 36,000 distinct CDR3 sequences, under 7% seen once; the top ten hold 9.5% to 13%. The CDR3 covers 13 residues. Germline loops: CDR1 MNHEY, CDR2 SVGEGT. Deletions cut 7 bases from V and 3 bases from J, with 13 bases between. The chain employs TRBV6-2 or TRBV6-3 and TRBJ2-7, with D perhaps TRBD2 (5 bases). This TCR derives from a male donor with early-stage non-small cell lung cancer. Material: PBMCs, obtained at surgery. The CDR3 spells CASTWERDYEQYF. CDR3 bases: TGTGCCAGCACCTGGGAGAGGGACTACGAGCAGTACTTC.